The clone carrying this T cell receptor (beta chain) turned up a few times. This record belongs to a study of blood T cell repertoires in COVID-19. Whole-study context: The study drew acute and convalescent COVID-19 samples from the United States, Italy and Spain. PBMCs, B-cell-depleted T cells, or T cells provided the cDNA or gDNA that made up the material.

Authors' analysis steps: Amplifying reference gene primers gave estimates of nucleated cell counts. The table came from immunoSEQ multiplex PCR; TCRdb's copy has only in-frame clones and leaves some out. That table furnishes V, J and clone size, whereas the DNA furnished D and trimming. The table lists approximately 260,000 clones, about 88% of them singletons, with approximately 2.1% in the top ten. Germline loops: CDR1 SEHNR, CDR2 FQNEAQ (reference sequence). The ends were cut back, 3 bases at V and 5 bases at J, with 11 bases in the middle. The CDR3 consists of 14 residues. Sequencing input: peripheral blood. This TCR derives from a woman between 35 and 50 years old who had recovered from COVID-19. V and J are TRBV7-9 and TRBJ1-5; no reliable D call. CDR3 sequence (DNA): TGTGCCAGCAGCTTCGAGGGCCCCTATCAGCCCCAGCATTTT. This sequence encodes CASSFEGPYQPQHF.